Listed here are 5 T cell receptor beta chains from one sample, sequenced in a study of glioma-infiltrating T cells after dendritic cell vaccination. Time point reported: after dendritic cell vaccination, including at tumor progression/relapse. Repertoires were generated with immunoSEQ multiplex PCR, while TCRdb's copy carries only in-frame clones and drops some. The sample has approximately 85,000 clones; around 85% are singletons. The sample in question was blood, obtained after dendritic cell vaccination. These receptors originate from a human donor with glioblastoma.

This chain uses TRBV7-2 with TRBJ2-7; 8 bases align to TRBD2. The CDR3 loop spans 15 amino acids. CDR1 and CDR2 from the germline V gene are SGHTA and FQGNSA. After removal of 1 base from V and 6 bases from J, the junction contained 8 bases not matched to a gene. CDR3 bases: TGTGCCAGCAGCTTAGAGGCGGCGGGAGGAGGCGAGCAGTACTTC. Encoded protein: CASSLEAAGGGEQYF.

The V and J genes are TRBV30 and TRBJ2-5; TRBD1 is a possible D gene (6 bases). The CDR3 extends over 13 amino acids. V gave up 3 bases and J gave up 7 bases, with 15 bases separating them. The V gene's germline CDR1 is GTSNPN and CDR2 SVGIG (reference sequence). DNA for the CDR3: TGTGCCTGGAGGGTCGGGACATCTCGGACCCAGTACTTC. Encoded protein: CAWRVGTSRTQYF. Full variable domain (rest looked up from reference TRBV30 and TRBJ2-5): SQTIHQWPATLVQPVGSPLSLECTVEGTSNPNLYWYRQAAGRGLQLLFYSVGIGQISSEVPQNLSASRPQDRQFILSSKKLLLSDSGFYLCAWRVGTSRTQYFGPGTRLLVL.

The DNA of the CDR3 is TGTGCCAGCAGTGGGGCGGGCAGAGTAGAGGAGACCCAGTACTTC. Residues: CASSGAGRVEETQYF. This chain uses TRBV6-4 with TRBJ2-5, with D tentatively TRBD2 (5 bases). Germline CDR1 and CDR2: MRHNA and SNTAGT. With 4 bases removed from V and 5 bases from J, the gap between germline ends came to 17 bases. This CDR3 contains 15 residues.

The rearrangement links TRBV28 to TRBJ2-7; 11 nucleotides align to TRBD1. The CDR3 consists of 16 residues. The germline gives CDR1 MDHEN, CDR2 SYDVKM. The junction had 5 bases not matched to a gene; V was cut back by 1 base and J by 3 bases. The CDR3 DNA is TGTGCCAGCAGTTTATCCGGGACAGGGGGTTACTACGAGCAGTACTTC. As protein: CASSLSGTGGYYEQYF.

The V and J genes are TRBV11-2 and TRBJ1-5; 9 nucleotides align to TRBD1. The CDR3 loop spans 14 amino acids. Germline values: CDR1 SGHAT, CDR2 FQNNGV. Losses at the gene ends were 4 bases for V and 7 bases for J; bases not matched to a gene: 5. The CDR3 DNA reads TGTGCCAGCAGCTCCGGGACAGGGCAACAGCCCCAGCATTTT. Its translation: CASSSGTGQQPQHF.